This T cell receptor beta chain was sequenced during a study of blood T cells in healthy people across ages. Findings and limits, study-wide: Because donor CMV status was unknown, expanded clonotype changes were possibly confounded.

Germline V gives CDR1 ENHRY, CDR2 SYGVKD. V was trimmed by 6 bases and J by 4 bases, leaving 9 bases between them. This CDR3 is built from 13 residues. They isolated at least 7 million PBMCs from each sample. Next came a second PCR, run for about 7 to 12 cycles, which used a sample-barcoded 5' primer along with a J-beta primer mix. From the 5' RACE reads, TCRdb called clonotypes with MiXCR, one entry per CDR3 protein. This sample has about 800,000 distinct CDR3 sequences; roughly 25% occur once, and the top ten carry under 4%. A remark on this clonotype: What it recognizes is unknown.

This sample was also put to use in a study of T cells of mothers and their children. That study reports: A few healthy Caucasian mothers gave samples, and so did their six children.

The clonotype originates from a boy aged 10-17 years in good health. Material for sequencing was blood. The chain recombines TRBV10-3 with TRBJ1-4; no firm D call. The CDR3 region has the DNA TGTGCCATCAGCCCCCGGGGTAATGAAAAACTGTTTTTT. Protein: CAISPRGNEKLFF.